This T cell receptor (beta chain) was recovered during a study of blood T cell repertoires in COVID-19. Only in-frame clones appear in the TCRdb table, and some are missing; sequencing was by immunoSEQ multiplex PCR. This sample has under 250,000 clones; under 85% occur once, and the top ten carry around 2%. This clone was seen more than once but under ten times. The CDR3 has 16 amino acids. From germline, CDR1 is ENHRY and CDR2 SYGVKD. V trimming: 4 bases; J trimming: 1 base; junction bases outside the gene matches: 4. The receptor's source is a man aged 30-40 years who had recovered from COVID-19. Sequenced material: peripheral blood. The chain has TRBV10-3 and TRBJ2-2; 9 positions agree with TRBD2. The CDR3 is CAISGEAGGNTGELFF. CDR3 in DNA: TGTGCCATCAGTGGCGAAGCGGGGGGGAACACCGGGGAGCTGTTTTTT.